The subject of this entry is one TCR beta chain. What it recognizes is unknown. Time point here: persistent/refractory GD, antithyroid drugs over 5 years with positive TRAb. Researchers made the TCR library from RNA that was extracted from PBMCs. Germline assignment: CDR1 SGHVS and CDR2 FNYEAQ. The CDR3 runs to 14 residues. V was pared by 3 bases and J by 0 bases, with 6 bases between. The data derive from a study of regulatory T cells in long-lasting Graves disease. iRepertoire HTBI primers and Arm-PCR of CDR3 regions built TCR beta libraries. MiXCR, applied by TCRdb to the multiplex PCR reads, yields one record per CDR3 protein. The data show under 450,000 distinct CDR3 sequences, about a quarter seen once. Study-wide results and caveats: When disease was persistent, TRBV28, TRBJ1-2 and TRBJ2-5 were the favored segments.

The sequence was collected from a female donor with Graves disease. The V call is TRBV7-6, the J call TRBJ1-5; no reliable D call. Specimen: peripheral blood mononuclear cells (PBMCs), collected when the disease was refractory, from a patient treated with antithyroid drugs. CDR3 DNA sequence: TGTGCCAGCAGCTTCACCGCTAGCAATCAGCCCCAGCATTTT. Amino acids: CASSFTASNQPQHF. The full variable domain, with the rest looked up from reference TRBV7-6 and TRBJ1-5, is GAGVSQSPRYKVTKRGQDVALRCDPISGHVSLYWYRQALGQGPEFLTYFNYEAQQDKSGLPNDRFSAERPEGSISTLTIQRTEQRDSAMYRCASSFTASNQPQHFGDGTRLSIL.